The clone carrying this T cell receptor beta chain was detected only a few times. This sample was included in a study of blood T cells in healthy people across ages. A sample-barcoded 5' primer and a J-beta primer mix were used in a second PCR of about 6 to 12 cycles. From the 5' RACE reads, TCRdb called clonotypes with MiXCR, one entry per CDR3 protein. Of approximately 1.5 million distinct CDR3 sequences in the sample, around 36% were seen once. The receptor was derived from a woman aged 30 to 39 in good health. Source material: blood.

CDR3: CASSLGWTSGGETQYF. CDR3 bases: TGTGCCAGCAGCTTAGGATGGACTAGCGGGGGAGAGACCCAGTACTTC. The chain is built from TRBV11-2 and TRBJ2-5; 13 nucleotides agree with TRBD2. V shed 1 base, J shed 4 bases, and the junction held 3 bases outside the gene matches. Germline loops: CDR1 SGHAT, CDR2 FQNNGV. The CDR3 extends over 16 amino acids.